This T cell receptor beta chain was obtained from a study of patients and donors after allogeneic stem cell transplantation. The germline gives CDR1 SGDLS, CDR2 YYNGEE. The CDR3 covers 14 residues. Between the trimmed V and J ends, which lost 2 bases and 1 base, there was a span of 10 bases. TCRdb processed the RT-PCR reads anew with MiXCR; each CDR3 protein has one entry. The sample has about 100,000 distinct CDR3 sequences; over 30% are singletons. The V and J genes are TRBV9 and TRBJ2-7; TRBD2 is a possible D gene (5 bases). This TCR derives from a human donor who was either an allogeneic HSCT recipient or a stem cell or donor lymphocyte infusion donor (not recorded which). It is not recorded whose cells these are; they may come from a transplant donor. Sequencing input: blood, either unsorted or a sorted T cell fraction (not recorded which). This chain's CDR3 is CASSVGEGSYEQYF. The CDR3 DNA follows: TGTGCCAGCAGCGTGGGAGAAGGTTCCTACGAGCAGTACTTC.